This entry lists 12 T cell receptor beta chains sequenced from one sample in a study of T cell changes during pregnancy in multiple sclerosis. Measured with immunoSEQ multiplex PCR; TCRdb has only the in-frame clones, and not every one. The table shows under 110,000 clones, with 75% to 95% occurring only once. Sequencing was performed on peripheral blood, taken before pregnancy. The receptors shown here come from a female donor with multiple sclerosis, enrolled in a pregnancy study.

This sequence joins TRBV27 and TRBJ1-2; 7 bases fit TRBD1. V trimming: 2 bases; J trimming: 4 bases; junction bases outside the gene matches: 7. This CDR3 has 15 amino acids. Per the germline V gene, CDR1 is MNHEY and CDR2 is SMNVEV (reference sequence). CDR3 nucleotides: TGTGCCAGCAGTTTAGGCCACAGGGGCGGCTATGGCTACACCTTC. It encodes CASSLGHRGGYGYTF.

The J gene is TRBJ2-7, the V gene TRBV28; unclear D gene. Germline loops: CDR1 MDHEN, CDR2 SYDVKM. Trimming cost V 5 bases and J 0 bases, with 14 bases left between them. The CDR3 runs to 15 residues. Here the CDR3 DNA reads TGTGCCAGCAGTGACCGAACCAGAGGCTCCTACGAGCAGTACTTC. Protein sequence: CASSDRTRGSYEQYF.

The chain has TRBV4-3 and TRBJ1-2, with TRBD1 matching over 10 bases. Losses at the gene ends were 0 bases for V and 5 bases for J; bases not matched to a gene: 9. Germline V gives CDR1 LGHNA, CDR2 YSLEER. This CDR3 spans 17 amino acids. The CDR3 here is CASSQEWTGGSGYGYTF. CDR3 coding DNA: TGCGCCAGCAGCCAAGAGTGGACAGGGGGTTCTGGGTATGGCTACACCTTC.

The gene calls are TRBV6-1 and TRBJ2-3; 9 bases match TRBD2. CDR1 is MNHNS, CDR2 SASEGT, per germline. The CDR3 has 15 amino acids. V lost 2 bases to trimming and J lost 5 bases; unmatched junction nucleotides: 5. The CDR3 region is CASSELAGQIDTQYF. The CDR3, as DNA: TGTGCCAGCAGTGAACTAGCGGGGCAGATAGATACGCAGTATTTT.

This clone was detected once. The V and J genes are TRBV7-2 and TRBJ1-5; TRBD1 is a possible D gene (5 bases). CDR1 is SGHTA, CDR2 FQGNSA, per germline. Trimming took 1 base from V and 7 from J, leaving 17 bases between them. The CDR3 spans 16 residues. The CDR3 DNA sequence: TGTGCCAGCAGCTTAGATACGGGACGGGGGTCCCAGCCCCAGCATTTT. Protein: CASSLDTGRGSQPQHF.

In DNA form, the CDR3 reads TGTGCCAGCAGCGTAGACCCAGGGTTGGGGGAGCAGTACTTC. Encoded protein: CASSVDPGLGEQYF. The chain combines TRBV9 with TRBJ2-7, with D perhaps TRBD1 (5 bases). Germline loops: CDR1 SGDLS, CDR2 YYNGEE. The CDR3 is 14 residues long. Trimming took 0 bases from V and 7 from J, leaving 14 bases between them.

This clone was seen only a few times. The genes are TRBV20-1 and TRBJ1-2; D gene ambiguous. The CDR3 length is 11 residues. Germline V gene sequence: CDR1 DFQATT, CDR2 SNEGSKA (reference sequence). Trimming left V 2 bases short and J 4 bases short, with 5 bases between. In DNA form, the CDR3 reads TGCAGTGCTAGACTAGGCTATGGCTACACCTTC. Translation gives CSARLGYGYTF.

V usage is TRBV7-9 and J usage is TRBJ2-7; D possibly corresponds to TRBD1 (5 bases). V was trimmed by 0 bases and J by 5 bases, leaving 8 bases between them. Germline CDR1 reads SEHNR; CDR2 reads FQNEAQ (reference sequence). The CDR3 runs to 13 residues. The CDR3 region has the DNA TGTGCCAGCAGCTTAGCTACAGGAAACGAGCAGTACTTC. Protein: CASSLATGNEQYF.

The chain employs TRBV10-3 and TRBJ2-7; possibly TRBD2 for D (6 bases). The CDR3 is 13 amino acids. Germline CDR1 and CDR2: ENHRY and SYGVKD. The V end lost 8 bases, the J end lost 6 bases, and 17 bases lay between the germline ends. CDR3 region: CAISALATGEQYF. CDR3 DNA sequence: TGTGCCATCTCTGCACTAGCTACGGGCGAGCAGTACTTC.

This chain connects TRBV4-1 to TRBJ1-4; a possible D gene is TRBD1 (6 bases). V was shortened by 4 bases and J by 8 bases, with 20 bases between the two germline ends. In germline, CDR1 is MGHRA, CDR2 YSYEKL. The CDR3 covers 16 residues. DNA for the CDR3: TGCGCCAGCAGCCGAGGCCCGGGACACTCAGAGGAAAAACTGTTTTTT. Translating gives CASSRGPGHSEEKLFF.

The genes are TRBV6-1 and TRBJ2-3; tentative D call: TRBD2 (5 bases). The CDR3 is 11 residues long. From germline, CDR1 is MNHNS and CDR2 SASEGT. V lost 6 bases and J 6 bases, leaving 7 bases between the germline ends. As DNA, the CDR3 is TGTGCCAGCAGGACGGGGGATACGCAGTATTTT. It encodes CASRTGDTQYF.

This chain links TRBV7-3 with TRBJ1-2; 11 bases line up with TRBD1. Germline CDR1 SGHTA, CDR2 FQGTGA. The CDR3 covers 15 residues. V lost 2 bases and J lost 4; bases outside the gene matches: 3. The CDR3 loop is CASSLGTGGGYGYTF. The CDR3 bases are TGTGCCAGCAGCTTAGGGACAGGGGGAGGCTATGGCTACACCTTC. Combining the CDR3 with reference TRBV7-3 and TRBJ1-2 gives the whole variable domain GAGVSQTPSNKVTEKGKYVELRCDPISGHTALYWYRQSLGQGPEFLIYFQGTGAADDSGLPNDRFFAVRPEGSVSTLKIQRTERGDSAVYLCASSLGTGGGYGYTFGSGTRLTVV.